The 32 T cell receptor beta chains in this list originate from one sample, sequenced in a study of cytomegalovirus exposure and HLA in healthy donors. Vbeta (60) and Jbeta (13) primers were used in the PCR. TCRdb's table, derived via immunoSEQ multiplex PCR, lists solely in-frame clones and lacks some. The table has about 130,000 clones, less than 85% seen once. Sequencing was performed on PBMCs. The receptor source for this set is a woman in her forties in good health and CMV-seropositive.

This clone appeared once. The CDR3 loop reads CASSSSPGSGGSPLHF. CDR3 in DNA: TGTGCCAGCAGTTCTAGTCCAGGGTCGGGAGGTTCACCCCTCCACTTT. The rearrangement links TRBV6-5 to TRBJ1-6; possible D gene TRBD1, 5 bases. Germline CDR1 reads MNHEY; CDR2 reads SVGAGI. Trimming removed 4 bases from V and 9 bases from J, with 19 bases in between. The CDR3 spans 16 residues.

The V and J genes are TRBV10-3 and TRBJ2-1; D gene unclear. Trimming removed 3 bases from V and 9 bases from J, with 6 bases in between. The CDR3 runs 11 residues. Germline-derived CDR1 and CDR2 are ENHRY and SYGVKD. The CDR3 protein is CAISDGVEQFF. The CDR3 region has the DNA TGTGCCATCAGTGACGGAGTTGAGCAGTTCTTC.

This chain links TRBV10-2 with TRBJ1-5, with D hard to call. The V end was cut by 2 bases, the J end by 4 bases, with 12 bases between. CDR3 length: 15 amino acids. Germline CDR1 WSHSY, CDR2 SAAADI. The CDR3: CASSENILSNQPQHF. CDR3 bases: TGCGCCAGCAGTGAGAACATCTTAAGTAATCAGCCCCAGCATTTT.

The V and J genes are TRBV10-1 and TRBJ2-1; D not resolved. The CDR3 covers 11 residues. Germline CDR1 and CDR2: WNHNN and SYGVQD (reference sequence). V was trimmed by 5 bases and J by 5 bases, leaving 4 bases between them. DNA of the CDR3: TGCGCCAGCAGTCAGGACAATGAGCAGTTCTTC. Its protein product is CASSQDNEQFF.

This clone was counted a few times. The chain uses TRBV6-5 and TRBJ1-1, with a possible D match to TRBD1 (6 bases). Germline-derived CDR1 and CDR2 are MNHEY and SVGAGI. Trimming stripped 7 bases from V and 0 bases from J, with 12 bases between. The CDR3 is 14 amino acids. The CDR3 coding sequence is TGTGCCAGCAATCGACAGGTAGTGAACACTGAAGCTTTCTTT. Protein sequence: CASNRQVVNTEAFF.

The CDR3 DNA follows: TGTGCCAGCAGCTTATCGACAAGGACTGAAGCTTTCTTT. Translated, it gives CASSLSTRTEAFF. V is TRBV11-3 and J is TRBJ1-1; D not certain. The CDR3 is 13 amino acids. CDR1 SGHNT and CDR2 YENEEA come from the germline V gene. V was clipped by 2 bases and J by 5 bases, with 9 bases between them.

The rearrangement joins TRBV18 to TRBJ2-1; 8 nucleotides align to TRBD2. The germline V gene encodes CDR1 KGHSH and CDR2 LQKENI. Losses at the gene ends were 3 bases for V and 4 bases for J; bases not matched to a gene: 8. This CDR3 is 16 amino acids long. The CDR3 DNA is TGTGCCAGCTCACCCCCGGGAGGGGCCCTTTACAATGAGCAGTTCTTC. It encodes CASSPPGGALYNEQFF.

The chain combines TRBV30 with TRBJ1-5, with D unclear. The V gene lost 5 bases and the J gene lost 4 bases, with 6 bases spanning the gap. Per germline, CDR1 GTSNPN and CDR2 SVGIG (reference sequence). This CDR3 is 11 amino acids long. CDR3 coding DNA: TGTGCCTGGGGCCATAATCAGCCCCAGCATTTT. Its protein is CAWGHNQPQHF.

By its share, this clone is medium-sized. CDR3 loop: CASSSGQGYGYTF. The CDR3 DNA follows: TGTGCCAGCAGCTCCGGACAGGGATACGGCTACACCTTC. This chain joins TRBV7-6 and TRBJ1-2, with 8 nucleotides matching TRBD1. Germline CDR1 SGHVS, CDR2 FNYEAQ. The CDR3 has 13 residues. Trimming at V came to 4 bases and at J to 8 bases, leaving 6 bases not matched to a gene. Together with reference TRBV7-6 and TRBJ1-2, the CDR3 gives the full variable domain: GAGVSQSPRYKVTKRGQDVALRCDPISGHVSLYWYRQALGQGPEFLTYFNYEAQQDKSGLPNDRFSAERPEGSISTLTIQRTEQRDSAMYRCASSSGQGYGYTFGSGTRLTVV.

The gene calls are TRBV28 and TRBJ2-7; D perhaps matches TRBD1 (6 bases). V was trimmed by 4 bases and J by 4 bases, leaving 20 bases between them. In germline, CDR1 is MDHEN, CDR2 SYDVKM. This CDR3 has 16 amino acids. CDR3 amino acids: CASSSPGGGEVYEQYF. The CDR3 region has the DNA TGTGCCAGCAGTTCCCCTGGGGGCGGAGAGGTATACGAGCAGTACTTC.

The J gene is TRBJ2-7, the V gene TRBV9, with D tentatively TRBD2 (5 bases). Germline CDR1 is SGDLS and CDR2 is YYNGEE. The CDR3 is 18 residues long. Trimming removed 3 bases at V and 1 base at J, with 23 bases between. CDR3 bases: TGTGCCAGCAGCGCCCGCGGGCATGTGGCGGTTGGGTCCTACGAGCAGTACTTC. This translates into CASSARGHVAVGSYEQYF.

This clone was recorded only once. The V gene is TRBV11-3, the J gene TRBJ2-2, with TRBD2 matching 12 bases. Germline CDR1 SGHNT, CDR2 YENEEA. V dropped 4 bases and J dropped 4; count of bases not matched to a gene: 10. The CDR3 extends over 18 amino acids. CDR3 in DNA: TGTGCCAGCAGCTCCACCACACTAGCGGGAGGAGGCACCGGGGAGCTGTTTTTT. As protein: CASSSTTLAGGGTGELFF.

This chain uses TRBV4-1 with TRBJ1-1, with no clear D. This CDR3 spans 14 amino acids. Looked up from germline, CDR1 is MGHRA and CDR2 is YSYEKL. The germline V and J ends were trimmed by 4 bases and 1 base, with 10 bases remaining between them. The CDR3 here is CASSPSEGNTEAFF. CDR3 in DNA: TGCGCCAGCAGCCCGTCCGAGGGGAACACTGAAGCTTTCTTT.

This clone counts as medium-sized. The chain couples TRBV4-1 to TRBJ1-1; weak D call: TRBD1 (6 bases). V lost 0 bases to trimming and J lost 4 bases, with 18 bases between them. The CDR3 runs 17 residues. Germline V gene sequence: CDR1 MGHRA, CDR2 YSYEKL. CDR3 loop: CASSQDNRGARGTEAFF. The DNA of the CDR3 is TGCGCCAGCAGCCAAGATAATCGGGGGGCTAGGGGCACTGAAGCTTTCTTT.

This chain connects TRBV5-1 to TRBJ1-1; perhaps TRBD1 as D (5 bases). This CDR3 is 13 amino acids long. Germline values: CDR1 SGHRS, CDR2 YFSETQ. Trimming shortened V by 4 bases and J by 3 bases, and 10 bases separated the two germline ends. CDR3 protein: CASSVGTYTEAFF. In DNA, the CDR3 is TGCGCCAGCAGCGTAGGGACTTACACTGAAGCTTTCTTT.

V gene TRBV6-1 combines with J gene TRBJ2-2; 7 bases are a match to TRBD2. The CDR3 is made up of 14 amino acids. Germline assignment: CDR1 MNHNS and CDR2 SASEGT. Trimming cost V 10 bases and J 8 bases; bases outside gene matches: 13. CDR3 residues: CATRGLAVNGELFF. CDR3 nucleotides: TGTGCCACCCGCGGGCTAGCGGTAAATGGGGAGCTGTTTTTT.

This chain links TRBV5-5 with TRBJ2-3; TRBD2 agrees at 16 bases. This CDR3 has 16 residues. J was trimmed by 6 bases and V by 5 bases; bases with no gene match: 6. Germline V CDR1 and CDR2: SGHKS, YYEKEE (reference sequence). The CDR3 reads CASSSGLAGGLDTQYF. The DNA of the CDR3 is TGTGCCAGCAGTTCGGGACTAGCGGGGGGGCTCGATACGCAGTATTTT.

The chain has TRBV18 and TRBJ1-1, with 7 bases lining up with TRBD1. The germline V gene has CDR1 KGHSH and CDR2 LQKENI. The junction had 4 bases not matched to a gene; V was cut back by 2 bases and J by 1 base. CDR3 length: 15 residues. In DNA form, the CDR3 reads TGTGCCAGCTCACCAAAGACAGGGAAGAACACTGAAGCTTTCTTT. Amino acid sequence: CASSPKTGKNTEAFF.

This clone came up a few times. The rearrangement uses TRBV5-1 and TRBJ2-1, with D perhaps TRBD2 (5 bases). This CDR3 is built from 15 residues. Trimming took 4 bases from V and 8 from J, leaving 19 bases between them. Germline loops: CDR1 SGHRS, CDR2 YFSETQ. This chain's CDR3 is CASSLLARGYDEQFF. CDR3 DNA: TGCGCCAGCAGCCTCTTAGCTCGAGGGTACGATGAGCAGTTCTTC.

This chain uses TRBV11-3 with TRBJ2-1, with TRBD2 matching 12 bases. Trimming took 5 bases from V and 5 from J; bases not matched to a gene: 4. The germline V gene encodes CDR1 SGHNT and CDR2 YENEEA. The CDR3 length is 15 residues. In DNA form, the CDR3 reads TGTGCCAGCAGCGAGACTAGCGGGAGCAACAATGAGCAGTTCTTC. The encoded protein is CASSETSGSNNEQFF.

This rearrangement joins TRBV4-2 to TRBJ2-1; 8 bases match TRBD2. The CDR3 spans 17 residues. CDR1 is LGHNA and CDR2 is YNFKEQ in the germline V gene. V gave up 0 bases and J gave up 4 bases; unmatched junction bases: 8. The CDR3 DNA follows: TGTGCCAGCAGCCAAGATCTGGAGACTAGCGCTTACAATGAGCAGTTCTTC. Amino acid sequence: CASSQDLETSAYNEQFF.

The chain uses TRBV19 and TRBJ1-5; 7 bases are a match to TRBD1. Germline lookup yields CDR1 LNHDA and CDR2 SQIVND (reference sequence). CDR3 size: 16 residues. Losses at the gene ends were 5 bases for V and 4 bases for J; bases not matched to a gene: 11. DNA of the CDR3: TGTGCCAGTAGTCTACCGGGACTGGGACAGAATCAGCCCCAGCATTTT. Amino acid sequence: CASSLPGLGQNQPQHF.

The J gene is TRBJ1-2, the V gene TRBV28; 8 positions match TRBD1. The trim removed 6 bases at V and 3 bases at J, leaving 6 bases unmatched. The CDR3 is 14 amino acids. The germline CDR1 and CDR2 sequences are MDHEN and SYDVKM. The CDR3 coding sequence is TGTGCCAGCAGATGGACAGGGACTGACTATGGCTACACCTTC. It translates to CASRWTGTDYGYTF.

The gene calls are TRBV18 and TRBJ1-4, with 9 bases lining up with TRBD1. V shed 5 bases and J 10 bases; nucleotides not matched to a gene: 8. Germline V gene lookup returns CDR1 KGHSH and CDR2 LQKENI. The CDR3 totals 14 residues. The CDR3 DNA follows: TGTGCCAGCTCATACAGGGGGCGGAAGGGAAAACTGTTTTTT. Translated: CASSYRGRKGKLFF.

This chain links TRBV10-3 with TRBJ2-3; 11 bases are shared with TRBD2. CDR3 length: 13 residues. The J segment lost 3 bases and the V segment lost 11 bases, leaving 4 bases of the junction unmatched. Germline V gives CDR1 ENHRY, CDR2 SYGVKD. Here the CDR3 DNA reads TGTGCCGTCGGGACTAGCGGTACAGATACGCAGTATTTT. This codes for CAVGTSGTDTQYF.

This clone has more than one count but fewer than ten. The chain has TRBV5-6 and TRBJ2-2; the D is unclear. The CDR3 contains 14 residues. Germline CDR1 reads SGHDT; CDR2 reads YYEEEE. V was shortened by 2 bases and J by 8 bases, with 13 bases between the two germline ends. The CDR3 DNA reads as TGTGCCAGCAGCTTTCTCCTATCGTCGGGGGAGCTGTTTTTT. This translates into CASSFLLSSGELFF.

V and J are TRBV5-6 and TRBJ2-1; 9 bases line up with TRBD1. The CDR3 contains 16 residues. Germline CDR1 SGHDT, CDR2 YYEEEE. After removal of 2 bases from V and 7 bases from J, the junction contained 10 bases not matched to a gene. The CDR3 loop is CASSFPQGASGNEQFF. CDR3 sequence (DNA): TGTGCCAGCAGCTTCCCACAGGGGGCTTCGGGAAATGAGCAGTTCTTC.

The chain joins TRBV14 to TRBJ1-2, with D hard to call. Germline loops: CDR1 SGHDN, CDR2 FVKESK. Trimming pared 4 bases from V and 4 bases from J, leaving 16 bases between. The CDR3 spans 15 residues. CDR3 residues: CASSLMGRPGYGYTF. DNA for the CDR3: TGTGCCAGCAGCCTCATGGGCAGGCCAGGCTATGGCTACACCTTC.

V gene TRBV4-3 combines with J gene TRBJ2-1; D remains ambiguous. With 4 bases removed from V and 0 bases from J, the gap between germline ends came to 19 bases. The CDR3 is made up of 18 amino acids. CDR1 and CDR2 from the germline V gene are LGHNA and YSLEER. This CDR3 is CASSPRRTFFSSYNEQFF. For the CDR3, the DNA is TGCGCCAGCAGCCCTAGACGAACATTTTTCAGCTCCTACAATGAGCAGTTCTTC.

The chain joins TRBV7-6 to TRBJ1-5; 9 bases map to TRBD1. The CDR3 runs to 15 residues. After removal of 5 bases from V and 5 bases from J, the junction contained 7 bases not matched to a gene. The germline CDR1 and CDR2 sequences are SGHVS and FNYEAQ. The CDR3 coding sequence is TGTGCCAGCAGCCAGACAGGGGGGATAGATCAGCCCCAGCATTTT. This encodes CASSQTGGIDQPQHF. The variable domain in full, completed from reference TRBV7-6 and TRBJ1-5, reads GAGVSQSPRYKVTKRGQDVALRCDPISGHVSLYWYRQALGQGPEFLTYFNYEAQQDKSGLPNDRFSAERPEGSISTLTIQRTEQRDSAMYRCASSQTGGIDQPQHFGDGTRLSIL.

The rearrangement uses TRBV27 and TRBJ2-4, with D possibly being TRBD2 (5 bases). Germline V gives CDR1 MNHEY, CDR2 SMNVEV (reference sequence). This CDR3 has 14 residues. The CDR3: CATGERTGKNIQYF. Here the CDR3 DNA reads TGTGCTACCGGGGAAAGGACGGGGAAAAACATTCAGTACTTC.

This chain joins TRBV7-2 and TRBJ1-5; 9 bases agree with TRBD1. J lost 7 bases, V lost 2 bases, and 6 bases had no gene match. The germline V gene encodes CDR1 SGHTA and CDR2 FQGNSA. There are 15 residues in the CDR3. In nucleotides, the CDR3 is TGTGCCAGCAGCTTACGACAGGGGGTAGGACAGCCCCAGCATTTT. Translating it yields CASSLRQGVGQPQHF.